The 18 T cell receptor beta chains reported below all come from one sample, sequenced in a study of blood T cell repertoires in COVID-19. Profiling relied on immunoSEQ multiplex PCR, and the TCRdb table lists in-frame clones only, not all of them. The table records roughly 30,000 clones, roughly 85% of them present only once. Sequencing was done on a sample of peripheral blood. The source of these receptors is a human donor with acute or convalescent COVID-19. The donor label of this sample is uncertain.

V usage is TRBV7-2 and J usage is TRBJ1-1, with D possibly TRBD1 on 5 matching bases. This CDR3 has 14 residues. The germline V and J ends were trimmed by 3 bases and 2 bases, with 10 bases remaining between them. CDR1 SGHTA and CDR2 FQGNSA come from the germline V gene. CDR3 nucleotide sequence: TGTGCCAGCAGCTTCACAGGACTAAACACTGAAGCTTTCTTT. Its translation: CASSFTGLNTEAFF.

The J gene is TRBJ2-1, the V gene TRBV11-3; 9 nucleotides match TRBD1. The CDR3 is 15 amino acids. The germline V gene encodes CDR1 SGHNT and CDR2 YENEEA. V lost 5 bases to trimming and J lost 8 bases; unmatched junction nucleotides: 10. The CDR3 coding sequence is TGTGCCAGCAGCCCGTCCGGGACAGGGTGGGATGAGCAGTTCTTC. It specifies CASSPSGTGWDEQFF. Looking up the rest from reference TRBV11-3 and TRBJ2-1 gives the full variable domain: EAGVVQSPRYKIIEKKQPVAFWCNPISGHNTLYWYLQNLGQGPELLIRYENEEAVDDSQLPKDRFSAERLKGVDSTLKIQPAELGDSAVYLCASSPSGTGWDEQFFGPGTRLTVL.

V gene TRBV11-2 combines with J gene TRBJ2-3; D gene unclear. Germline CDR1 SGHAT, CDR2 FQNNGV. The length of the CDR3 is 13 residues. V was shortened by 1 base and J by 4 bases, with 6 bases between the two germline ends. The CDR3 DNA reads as TGTGCCAGCAGCTTAGCTCAGGCAGATACGCAGTATTTT. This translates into CASSLAQADTQYF.

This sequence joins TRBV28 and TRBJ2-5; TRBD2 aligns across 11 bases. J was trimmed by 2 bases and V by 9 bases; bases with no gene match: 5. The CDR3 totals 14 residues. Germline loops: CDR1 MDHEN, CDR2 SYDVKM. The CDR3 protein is CASGLAGQQETQYF. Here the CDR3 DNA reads TGTGCCAGTGGACTAGCGGGTCAACAAGAGACCCAGTACTTC.

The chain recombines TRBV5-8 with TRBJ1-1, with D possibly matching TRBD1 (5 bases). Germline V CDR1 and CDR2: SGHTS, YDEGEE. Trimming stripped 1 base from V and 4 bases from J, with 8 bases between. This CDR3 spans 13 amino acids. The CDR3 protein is CASSLSGFTEAFF. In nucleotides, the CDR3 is TGTGCCAGCAGCTTGTCAGGGTTCACTGAAGCTTTCTTT.

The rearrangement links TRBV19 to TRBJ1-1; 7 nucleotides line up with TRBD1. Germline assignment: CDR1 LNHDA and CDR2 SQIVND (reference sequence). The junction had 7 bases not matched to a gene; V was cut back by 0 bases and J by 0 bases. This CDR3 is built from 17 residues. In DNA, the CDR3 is TGTGCCAGTAGTATAGATCAAAGGCAGGGGGTGAACACTGAAGCTTTCTTT. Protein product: CASSIDQRQGVNTEAFF.

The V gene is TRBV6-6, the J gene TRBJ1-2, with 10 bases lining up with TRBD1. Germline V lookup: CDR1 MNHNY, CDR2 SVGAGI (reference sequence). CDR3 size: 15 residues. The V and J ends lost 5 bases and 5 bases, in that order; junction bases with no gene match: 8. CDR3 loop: CASSQGDRGSYGYTF. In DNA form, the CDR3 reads TGTGCCAGCAGTCAAGGGGACAGGGGAAGTTATGGCTACACCTTC.

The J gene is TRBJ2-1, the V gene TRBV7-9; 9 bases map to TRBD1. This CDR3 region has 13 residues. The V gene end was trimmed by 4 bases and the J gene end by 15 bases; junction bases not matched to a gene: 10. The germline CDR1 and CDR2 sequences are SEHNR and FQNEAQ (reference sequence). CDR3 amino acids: CASSSRWRTGVFF. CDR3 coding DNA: TGTGCCAGCAGCTCCCGGTGGCGGACAGGGGTGTTCTTC.

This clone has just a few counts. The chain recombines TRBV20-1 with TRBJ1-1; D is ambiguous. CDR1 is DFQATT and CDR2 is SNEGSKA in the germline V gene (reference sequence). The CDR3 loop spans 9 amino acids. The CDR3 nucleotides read TGCAGGGTCGGCACTGAAGCTTTCTTT. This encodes CRVGTEAFF.

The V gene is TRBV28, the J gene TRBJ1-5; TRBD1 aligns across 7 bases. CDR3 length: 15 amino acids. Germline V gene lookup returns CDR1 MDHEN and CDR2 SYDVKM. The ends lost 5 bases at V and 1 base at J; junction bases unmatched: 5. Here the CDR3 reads CASSAPGGSNQPQHF. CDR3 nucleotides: TGTGCCAGCAGTGCCCCAGGGGGGAGCAATCAGCCCCAGCATTTT.

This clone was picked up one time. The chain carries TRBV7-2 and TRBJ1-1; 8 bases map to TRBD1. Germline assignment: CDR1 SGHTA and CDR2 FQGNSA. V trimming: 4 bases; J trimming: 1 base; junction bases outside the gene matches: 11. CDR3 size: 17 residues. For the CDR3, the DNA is TGTGCCAGCAGCTCACCTATTAAAACAGGGGGGAACACTGAAGCTTTCTTT. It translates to CASSSPIKTGGNTEAFF.

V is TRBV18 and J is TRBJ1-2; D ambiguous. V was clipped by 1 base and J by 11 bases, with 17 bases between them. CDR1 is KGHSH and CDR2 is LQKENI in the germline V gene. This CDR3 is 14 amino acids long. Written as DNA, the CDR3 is TGTGCCAGCTCACCACTAAACATTGACGGAGAATACACCTTC. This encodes CASSPLNIDGEYTF.

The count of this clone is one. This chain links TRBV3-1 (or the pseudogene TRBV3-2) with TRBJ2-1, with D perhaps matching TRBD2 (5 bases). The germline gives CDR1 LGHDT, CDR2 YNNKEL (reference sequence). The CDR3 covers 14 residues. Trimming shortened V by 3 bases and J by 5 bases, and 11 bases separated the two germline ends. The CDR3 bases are TGTGCCAGCAGCCAGGGAGTTGGTAACAATGAGCAGTTCTTC. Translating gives CASSQGVGNNEQFF.

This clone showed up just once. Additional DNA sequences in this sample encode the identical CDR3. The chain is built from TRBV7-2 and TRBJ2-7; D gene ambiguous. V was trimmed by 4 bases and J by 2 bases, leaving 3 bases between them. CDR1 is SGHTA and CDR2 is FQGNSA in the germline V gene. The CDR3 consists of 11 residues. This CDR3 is CASSSAYEQYF. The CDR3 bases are TGTGCCAGCAGCTCGGCCTACGAGCAGTACTTC.

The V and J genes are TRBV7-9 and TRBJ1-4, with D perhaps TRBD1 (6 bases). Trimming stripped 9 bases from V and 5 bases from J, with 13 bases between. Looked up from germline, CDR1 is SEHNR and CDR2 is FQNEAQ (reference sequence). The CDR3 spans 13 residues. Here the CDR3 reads CASRGGWNEKLFF. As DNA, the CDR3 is TGTGCCAGTAGGGGGGGCTGGAATGAAAAACTGTTTTTT. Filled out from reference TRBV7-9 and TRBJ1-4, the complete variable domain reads DTGVSQNPRHKITKRGQNVTFRCDPISEHNRLYWYRQTLGQGPEFLTYFQNEAQLEKSRLLSDRFSAERPKGSFSTLEIQRTEQGDSAMYLCASRGGWNEKLFFGSGTQLSVL.

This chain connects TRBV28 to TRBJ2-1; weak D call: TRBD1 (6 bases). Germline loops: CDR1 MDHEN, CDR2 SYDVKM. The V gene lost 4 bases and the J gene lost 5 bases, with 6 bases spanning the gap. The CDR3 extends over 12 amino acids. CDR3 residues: CASSWTDNEQFF. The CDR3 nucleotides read TGTGCCAGCAGTTGGACAGACAATGAGCAGTTCTTC.

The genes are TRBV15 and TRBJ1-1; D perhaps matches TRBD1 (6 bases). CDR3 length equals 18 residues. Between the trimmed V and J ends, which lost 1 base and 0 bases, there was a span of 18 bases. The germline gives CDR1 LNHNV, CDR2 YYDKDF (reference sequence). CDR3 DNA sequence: TGTGCCACCAGCAGAGCTTTAGGGGGGGGACAAATGAACACTGAAGCTTTCTTT. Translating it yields CATSRALGGGQMNTEAFF.

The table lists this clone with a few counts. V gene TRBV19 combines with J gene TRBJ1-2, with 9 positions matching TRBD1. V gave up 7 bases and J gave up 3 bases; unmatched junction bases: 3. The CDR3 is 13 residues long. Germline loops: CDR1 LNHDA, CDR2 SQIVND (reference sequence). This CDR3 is CASKDRGHYGYTF. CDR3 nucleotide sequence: TGTGCCAGTAAGGACAGGGGACACTATGGCTACACCTTC.